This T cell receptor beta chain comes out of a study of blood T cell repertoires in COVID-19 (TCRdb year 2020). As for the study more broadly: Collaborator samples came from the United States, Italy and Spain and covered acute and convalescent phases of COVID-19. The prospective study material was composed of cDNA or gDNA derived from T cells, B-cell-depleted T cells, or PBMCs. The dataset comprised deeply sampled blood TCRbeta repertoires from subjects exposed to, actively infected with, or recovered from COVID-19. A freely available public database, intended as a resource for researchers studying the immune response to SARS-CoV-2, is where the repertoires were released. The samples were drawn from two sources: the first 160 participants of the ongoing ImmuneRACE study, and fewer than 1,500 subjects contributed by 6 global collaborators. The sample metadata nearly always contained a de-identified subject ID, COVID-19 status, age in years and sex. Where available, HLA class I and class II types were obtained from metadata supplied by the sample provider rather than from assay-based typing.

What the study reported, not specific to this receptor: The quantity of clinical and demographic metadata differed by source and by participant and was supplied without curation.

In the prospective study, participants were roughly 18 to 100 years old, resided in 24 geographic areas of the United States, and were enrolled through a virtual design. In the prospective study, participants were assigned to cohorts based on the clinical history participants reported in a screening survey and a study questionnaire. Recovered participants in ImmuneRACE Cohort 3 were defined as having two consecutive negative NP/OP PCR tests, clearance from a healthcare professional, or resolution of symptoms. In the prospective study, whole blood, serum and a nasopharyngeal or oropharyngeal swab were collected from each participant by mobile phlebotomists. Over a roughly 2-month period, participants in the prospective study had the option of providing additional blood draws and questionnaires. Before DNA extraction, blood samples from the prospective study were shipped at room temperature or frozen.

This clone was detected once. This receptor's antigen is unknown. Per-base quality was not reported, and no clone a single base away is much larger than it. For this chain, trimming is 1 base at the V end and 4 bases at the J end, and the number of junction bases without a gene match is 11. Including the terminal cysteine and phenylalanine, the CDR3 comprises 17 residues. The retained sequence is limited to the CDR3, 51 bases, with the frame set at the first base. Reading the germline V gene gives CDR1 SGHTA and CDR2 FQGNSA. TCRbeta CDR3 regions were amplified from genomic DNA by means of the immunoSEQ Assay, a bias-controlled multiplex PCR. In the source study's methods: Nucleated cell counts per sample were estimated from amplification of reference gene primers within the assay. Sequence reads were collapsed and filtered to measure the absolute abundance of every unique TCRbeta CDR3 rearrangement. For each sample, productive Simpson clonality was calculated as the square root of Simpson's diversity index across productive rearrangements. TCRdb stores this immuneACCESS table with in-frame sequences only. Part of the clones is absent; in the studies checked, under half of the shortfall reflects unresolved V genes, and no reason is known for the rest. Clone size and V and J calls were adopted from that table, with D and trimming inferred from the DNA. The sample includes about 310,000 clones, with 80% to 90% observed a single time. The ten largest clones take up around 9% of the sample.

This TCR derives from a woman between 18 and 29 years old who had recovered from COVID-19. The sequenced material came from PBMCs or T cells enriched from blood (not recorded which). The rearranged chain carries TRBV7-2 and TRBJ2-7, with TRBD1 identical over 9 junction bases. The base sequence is TGTGCCAGCAGCTTAGGGGGACAGGGCTCGGTTCGATACGAGCAGTACTTC. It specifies CASSLGGQGSVRYEQYF.